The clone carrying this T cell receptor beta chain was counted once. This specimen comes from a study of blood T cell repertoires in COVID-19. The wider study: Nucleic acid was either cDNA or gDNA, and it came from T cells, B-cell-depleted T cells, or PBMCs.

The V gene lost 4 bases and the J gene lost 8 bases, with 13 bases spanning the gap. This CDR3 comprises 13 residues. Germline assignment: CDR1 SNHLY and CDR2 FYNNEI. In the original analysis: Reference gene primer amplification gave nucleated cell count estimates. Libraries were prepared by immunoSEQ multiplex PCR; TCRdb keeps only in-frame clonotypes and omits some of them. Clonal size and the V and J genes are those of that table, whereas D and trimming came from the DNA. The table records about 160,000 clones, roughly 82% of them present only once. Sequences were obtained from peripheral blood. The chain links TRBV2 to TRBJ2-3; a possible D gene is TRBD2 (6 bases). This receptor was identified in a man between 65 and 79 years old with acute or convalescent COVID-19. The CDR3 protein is CASSVEGLGTQYF. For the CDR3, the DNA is TGTGCCAGCAGTGTGGAGGGGTTGGGTACGCAGTATTTT.